This TCR beta chain was observed in a study of blood T cell repertoires in COVID-19. The repertoire was sequenced with immunoSEQ multiplex PCR; TCRdb's copy has only in-frame clones and lacks some. The table records about 180,000 clones, around 88% of them present only once. This clonotype was obtained from a woman in her twenties or thirties with acute or convalescent COVID-19. The sample taken for sequencing was peripheral blood.

CDR3 sequence (DNA): TGCGCCAGCAGCTTAGAGACCGCCGGGTATGGCTACACCTTC. This sequence encodes CASSLETAGYGYTF. The rearrangement joins TRBV5-1 to TRBJ1-2; D ambiguous. Trimming took off 2 bases at V and 5 bases at J, with 13 bases between the two ends. In germline, CDR1 is SGHRS, CDR2 YFSETQ. The CDR3 consists of 14 residues.